One and the same sample provided the 19 T cell receptor beta chains below, sequenced in a study of blood T cell repertoires in COVID-19. The table came from immunoSEQ multiplex PCR; TCRdb's copy has only in-frame clones and leaves some out. The sample shows 45,000 to 65,000 clones, 80% to 90% of them seen only once. The sample taken for sequencing was peripheral blood. The receptors were gathered from a woman aged 60-70 years with acute or convalescent COVID-19.

J is TRBJ1-1 and V is TRBV19; 7 bases match TRBD1. Germline CDR1 and CDR2: LNHDA and SQIVND (reference sequence). Losses at the gene ends were 5 bases for V and 0 bases for J; bases not matched to a gene: 3. CDR3 length: 14 residues. The CDR3 loop reads CASSSGQLNTEAFF. For the CDR3, the DNA is TGTGCCAGTAGTTCGGGACAGCTGAACACTGAAGCTTTCTTT.

V and J are TRBV4-1 and TRBJ1-5; possibly TRBD1 for D (6 bases). The CDR3 has 15 amino acids. V was trimmed by 0 bases and J by 4 bases, leaving 10 bases between them. CDR1 MGHRA and CDR2 YSYEKL come from the germline V gene. The CDR3 DNA reads as TGCGCCAGCAGCCAAGATGGACAGCTAAATCAGCCCCAGCATTTT. It is translated as CASSQDGQLNQPQHF.

This sequence joins TRBV3-1 (or the pseudogene TRBV3-2) and TRBJ2-1; no clear D gene. The CDR3 spans 12 residues. In germline, CDR1 is LGHDT, CDR2 YNNKEL (reference sequence). V was shortened by 4 bases and J by 5 bases, with 6 bases between the two germline ends. For the CDR3, the DNA is TGTGCCAGCAGCCGTACAGACAATGAGCAGTTCTTC. Translating gives CASSRTDNEQFF.

The chain is built from TRBV6-5 and TRBJ2-7; D might be TRBD2 (6 bases). Per germline, CDR1 MNHEY and CDR2 SVGAGI. Deletions cut 8 bases from V and 2 bases from J, with 13 bases between. The CDR3 covers 13 residues. CDR3 sequence (DNA): TGTGCCAGCTGGAGGGCCGCCCCCTACGAGCAGTACTTC. Translating it yields CASWRAAPYEQYF.

This clone showed up just a few times. The CDR3 is CASSSQGGNTEAFF. The CDR3 region has the DNA TGCGCCAGCAGCTCCCAGGGGGGGAACACTGAAGCTTTCTTT. V and J are TRBV5-1 and TRBJ1-1; 7 bases are shared with TRBD1. V was pared by 3 bases and J by 1 base, with 3 bases of the junction left unmatched. CDR3 length equals 14 residues. Per germline, CDR1 SGHRS and CDR2 YFSETQ.

The chain has TRBV19 and TRBJ1-5; TRBD1 aligns across 7 bases. The CDR3 has 14 amino acids. Germline trimming cut 3 bases from V and 5 bases from J; bases unmatched to any gene: 4. Germline lookup yields CDR1 LNHDA and CDR2 SQIVND (reference sequence). CDR3 sequence: CASSISRGDQPQHF. CDR3 sequence (DNA): TGTGCCAGTAGTATCAGCAGGGGGGATCAGCCCCAGCATTTT.

The chain carries TRBV6-6 and TRBJ2-1; TRBD2 aligns across 10 bases. The V gene's germline CDR1 is MNHNY and CDR2 SVGAGI (reference sequence). V was pared by 5 bases and J by 6 bases, with 13 bases of the junction left unmatched. This CDR3 is built from 17 residues. CDR3 loop: CASSQPGLAGAPNEQFF. As DNA, the CDR3 is TGTGCCAGCAGTCAGCCGGGGCTAGCGGGGGCTCCCAATGAGCAGTTCTTC.

The rearrangement uses TRBV7-9 and TRBJ1-5; D is possibly TRBD1 (5 bases). The length of the CDR3 is 12 residues. Trimming took 3 bases from V and 5 from J, leaving 5 bases between them. The germline gives CDR1 SEHNR, CDR2 FQNEAQ (reference sequence). The CDR3 here is CASSLTDQPQHF. The CDR3 DNA follows: TGTGCCAGCAGCTTGACAGATCAGCCCCAGCATTTT.

V is TRBV15 and J is TRBJ1-2; D gene ambiguous. V was shortened by 0 bases and J by 0 bases, with 5 bases between the two germline ends. CDR1 and CDR2 from the germline V gene are LNHNV and YYDKDF (reference sequence). The CDR3 is 14 residues long. The CDR3 sequence is CATSRDLANYGYTF. CDR3 sequence (DNA): TGTGCCACCAGCAGAGATCTAGCTAACTATGGCTACACCTTC.

To note about this clone: One end of the junction is discordant with germline, which a read error may explain. The chain carries TRBV2 and TRBJ1-2; D possibly corresponds to TRBD1 (5 bases). The CDR3 sequence is 11 residues long. Germline V CDR1 and CDR2: SNHLY, FYNNEI. CDR3 protein: CARSGAGGYTF. Here the CDR3 DNA reads TGTGCCAGGAGTGGGGCAGGCGGCTACACCTTC.

The chain combines TRBV4-2 with TRBJ2-1; TRBD2 aligns across 8 bases. Germline V lookup: CDR1 LGHNA, CDR2 YNFKEQ. CDR3 size: 14 residues. The ends lost 2 bases at V and 7 bases at J; junction bases unmatched: 4. CDR3 sequence: CASSQPGTRNEQFF. For the CDR3, the DNA is TGTGCCAGCAGCCAACCCGGGACTAGGAATGAGCAGTTCTTC.

The V call is TRBV9, the J call TRBJ2-3; TRBD2 agrees at 11 bases. Per germline, CDR1 SGDLS and CDR2 YYNGEE. Trimming removed 4 bases from V and 1 base from J; junction bases left unmatched: 5. CDR3 length: 16 amino acids. DNA of the CDR3: TGTGCCAGCAGCCCAATAGCGGGAGGGGGCACAGATACGCAGTATTTT. Amino acid sequence: CASSPIAGGGTDTQYF.

This sequence joins TRBV28 and TRBJ1-2; D is undetermined. V was pared by 6 bases and J by 2 bases, with 10 bases between. The CDR3 is 13 residues long. From germline, CDR1 is MDHEN and CDR2 SYDVKM. CDR3 residues: CASRPPSNYGYTF. CDR3 in DNA: TGTGCCAGCAGGCCCCCAAGCAACTATGGCTACACCTTC.

The rearrangement uses TRBV24-1 and TRBJ2-7; 8 bases match TRBD1. Trimming at V came to 5 bases and at J to 0 bases, leaving 14 bases not matched to a gene. The germline gives CDR1 KGHDR, CDR2 SFDVKD. This CDR3 region has 18 residues. The chain's CDR3 is CATSGVPGGGKNSYEQYF. For the CDR3, the DNA is TGTGCCACCAGTGGGGTTCCAGGGGGCGGGAAGAACTCCTACGAGCAGTACTTC.

J is TRBJ1-2 and V is TRBV2; D possibly corresponds to TRBD1 (5 bases). V was pared by 2 bases and J by 2 bases, with 9 bases between. This CDR3 is built from 14 residues. Germline values: CDR1 SNHLY, CDR2 FYNNEI. This chain's CDR3 is CASSERQGNYGYTF. CDR3 nucleotides: TGTGCCAGCAGTGAACGGCAGGGAAACTATGGCTACACCTTC.

This clone has only one observation. The chain combines TRBV28 with TRBJ2-7, with D tentatively TRBD1 (5 bases). V lost 3 bases and J 0 bases, leaving 12 bases between the germline ends. Germline lookup yields CDR1 MDHEN and CDR2 SYDVKM. This CDR3 is 15 amino acids long. CDR3 residues: CASSFADTNSYEQYF. In DNA form, the CDR3 reads TGTGCCAGCAGTTTTGCGGACACAAACTCCTACGAGCAGTACTTC.

The chain links TRBV30 to TRBJ2-1, with 7 bases fitting TRBD2. Losses at the gene ends were 0 bases for V and 7 bases for J; bases not matched to a gene: 3. Germline V gene sequence: CDR1 GTSNPN, CDR2 SVGIG (reference sequence). CDR3 length equals 13 residues. CDR3 nucleotides: TGTGCCTGGAGTGTATTTAGCGGGAATGAGCAGTTCTTC. This codes for CAWSVFSGNEQFF.

This clone was found once. The chain has TRBV24-1 and TRBJ1-5; D is uncertain. V lost 5 bases and J lost 6, with 10 bases in between. This CDR3 spans 13 amino acids. CDR1 and CDR2 (germline): KGHDR, SFDVKD. For the CDR3, the DNA is TGTGCCACCAGTGTCGGGGTCGGTCAGCCCCAGCATTTT. This codes for CATSVGVGQPQHF.

This CDR3 is CASSRGGTQNTEAFF. DNA for the CDR3: TGTGCCAGCTCCCGGGGGGGGACCCAGAACACTGAAGCTTTCTTT. The V call is TRBV18, the J call TRBJ1-1, with a tentative D call TRBD1 (5 bases). Germline CDR1 reads KGHSH; CDR2 reads LQKENI. This CDR3 region has 15 residues. Trimming shortened V by 6 bases and J by 1 base, and 15 bases separated the two germline ends. The entire variable domain, with the rest obtained from reference TRBV18 and TRBJ1-1, is as follows: NAGVMQNPRHLVRRRGQEARLRCSPMKGHSHVYWYRQLPEEGLKFMVYLQKENIIDESGMPKERFSAEFPKEGPSILRIQQVVRGDSAAYFCASSRGGTQNTEAFFGQGTRLTVV.